Given below is one T cell receptor beta chain in context. Its antigen is not identified. Germline V gene lookup returns CDR1 MNHEY and CDR2 SVGAGI. V lost 0 bases, J lost 7 bases, and 15 bases lay in between. This CDR3 region has 15 residues. TCRdb used MiXCR to reprocess the reads, holding one entry per CDR3 protein. In the table there are 600,000 to 700,000 distinct CDR3 sequences, about 30% of which are singletons. The entry originates in a study of T cell repertoires in cytomegalovirus infection. Study overall: CMV epitopes, recently identified HLA-C-restricted and well-studied HLA-B-restricted, were used. CMV infection and matching HLA type were both indicated by public TCR beta signatures.

Study results and caveats: Cumulative public TCR beta family frequency identified CMV carriers with the relevant HLA. The ex vivo response was dominated by HLA-C-restricted CMV-specific TCR beta clonotypes.

The receptor's source is a human donor in good health (CMV status not recorded). Some clones in this sample may be carry-over from other donors' samples. The gene calls are TRBV6-5 and TRBJ1-2; D might be TRBD1 (5 bases). Sequencing used cultured PBMCs, obtained from culture after CMV antigen stimulation. The CDR3: CASSYSTALGTGYTF. The CDR3 nucleotides read TGTGCCAGCAGTTACTCGACGGCCTTAGGGACTGGCTACACCTTC.